The sample holds a few counts of the clone carrying this T cell receptor (beta chain). Its antigen remains unknown. Germline V gives CDR1 MNHNS, CDR2 SASEGT. V was pared by 2 bases and J by 4 bases, with 5 bases between. The CDR3 loop spans 12 amino acids. Unique molecular identifier tags were affixed to discrete cDNA molecules. TCRdb reanalysed the 5' RACE reads using MiXCR and keeps one entry per CDR3 protein. The sample lists around 99,000 distinct CDR3 sequences; over 15% were seen once. The data originate from a study of early T cells in non-severe SARS-CoV-2 infection. Notes on the study in general: Private and CD4 specificities were missed by VDJdb matching, skewed to anti-spike CD8.

The chain is built from TRBV6-1 and TRBJ2-5; D is ambiguous. The receptor was isolated from an adult who was a healthcare worker with PCR-confirmed SARS-CoV-2 infection or an uninfected control (not recorded which). The specimen was whole blood, collected at baseline. The DNA for the CDR3 is TGTGCCAGCAGTGAAAAGGGAGAGACCCAGTACTTC. Its translation is CASSEKGETQYF.